The 32 T cell receptor beta chains given below trace back to one sample, sequenced in a study of T-cell memory formation after mild COVID-19. A single record per CDR3 protein comes from TCRdb applying MiXCR to the 5' RACE reads. The table shows 200,000 to 250,000 distinct CDR3 sequences, with roughly 15% occurring only once. Material for sequencing was PBMCs or a T cell subset sorted from them (not recorded which). The receptors originated from an adult woman who had mild COVID-19 (a few samples of this study predate the infection). Cell type and time point are not known.

This clonotype was observed a few times. The chain links TRBV9 to TRBJ2-5; D not certain. The CDR3 is 15 amino acids. The ends were cut back, 0 bases at V and 5 bases at J, with 14 bases in the middle. CDR1 and CDR2 from the germline V gene are SGDLS and YYNGEE. For the CDR3, the DNA is TGTGCCAGCAGCGTAGCCATTCTGGCCGGGGAGACCCAGTACTTC. Amino acid sequence: CASSVAILAGETQYF.

In this sample, this clonotype turned up many times. The rearrangement links TRBV5-1 to TRBJ2-3; perhaps TRBD1 as D (7 bases). Trimming removed 5 bases at V and 2 bases at J, with 15 bases between. This CDR3 contains 15 residues. Germline assignment: CDR1 SGHRS and CDR2 YFSETQ. The CDR3 DNA follows: TGCGCCAGCAGTCTCAGGGGGGTGGTCACAGATACGCAGTATTTT. It is translated as CASSLRGVVTDTQYF.

This clonotype was observed many times. The chain uses TRBV6-2 or TRBV6-3 and TRBJ2-1; 15 bases fit TRBD2. The germline gives CDR1 MNHEY, CDR2 SVGEGT. J gave up 5 bases and V 1 base, and 6 bases lay outside the gene matches. This CDR3 has 18 residues. CDR3 region: CASSYLGLAGGYDNEQFF. The CDR3, as DNA: TGTGCCAGCAGTTACTTGGGACTAGCGGGAGGTTACGACAATGAGCAGTTCTTC.

This clonotype came up a few times. The chain joins TRBV30 to TRBJ1-2; unclear D gene. There are 13 residues in the CDR3. V dropped 1 base and J dropped 4 bases, with 10 bases sitting between them. CDR1 and CDR2 (germline): GTSNPN, SVGIG (reference sequence). In DNA form, the CDR3 reads TGTGCCTGGAGTGAGCAGAGATCCTATGGCTACACCTTC. Amino acids: CAWSEQRSYGYTF.

This clonotype was seen only a few times. The chain has TRBV30 and TRBJ1-6; the match to TRBD1 covers 8 bases. The CDR3 covers 15 residues. Germline V gives CDR1 GTSNPN, CDR2 SVGIG (reference sequence). Trimming cost V 3 bases and J 7 bases; bases outside gene matches: 8. CDR3 sequence reads: CAWREWTGWNSPLHF. The CDR3 DNA sequence: TGTGCCTGGAGAGAATGGACAGGGTGGAATTCACCCCTCCACTTT. The full variable domain, with the rest looked up from reference TRBV30 and TRBJ1-6, is SQTIHQWPATLVQPVGSPLSLECTVEGTSNPNLYWYRQAAGRGLQLLFYSVGIGQISSEVPQNLSASRPQDRQFILSSKKLLLSDSGFYLCAWREWTGWNSPLHFGNGTRLTVT.

This clonotype was detected many times. The V gene is TRBV5-1, the J gene TRBJ2-6; D is uncertain. The germline CDR1 and CDR2 sequences are SGHRS and YFSETQ. Between the trimmed V and J ends, which lost 0 bases and 8 bases, there was a span of 12 bases. This CDR3 contains 15 residues. Here the CDR3 DNA reads TGCGCCAGCAGCTTGGGACAACCTGGACCCAACGTCCTGACTTTC. This translates into CASSLGQPGPNVLTF. Full variable domain (missing parts from reference TRBV5-1 and TRBJ2-6): KAGVTQTPRYLIKTRGQQVTLSCSPISGHRSVSWYQQTPGQGLQFLFEYFSETQRNKGNFPGRFSGRQFSNSRSEMNVSTLELGDSALYLCASSLGQPGPNVLTFGAGSRLTVL.

This clonotype has only one observation. This sequence joins TRBV3-1 and TRBJ1-4; D is unresolved. V gave up 1 base and J gave up 7 bases, with 16 bases separating them. Germline V gene data show CDR1 as LGHDT and CDR2 as YNNKEL (reference sequence). The CDR3 covers 16 residues. The CDR3 spells CASSQVSTTISEKLFF. Written as DNA, the CDR3 is TGTGCCAGCAGCCAAGTGTCGACAACAATAAGTGAAAAACTGTTTTTT.

The chain employs TRBV12-3 or TRBV12-4 and TRBJ1-1; D gene unclear. Trimming took 4 bases from V and 7 from J, leaving 7 bases between them. This CDR3 comprises 11 residues. The CDR3 bases are TGTGCCAGCAGTTCTTGGGGTGAAGCTTTCTTT. Its protein product is CASSSWGEAFF.

The J gene is TRBJ2-7, the V gene TRBV19; 11 nucleotides line up with TRBD2. V lost 2 bases to trimming and J lost 7 bases; unmatched junction nucleotides: 7. This CDR3 spans 15 amino acids. CDR1 and CDR2 (germline): LNHDA, SQIVND (reference sequence). Here the CDR3 DNA reads TGTGCCAGTAGTATATCGACTAGCGGGGCATGGGAGCAGTACTTC. This encodes CASSISTSGAWEQYF.

The rearrangement joins TRBV20-1 to TRBJ1-5, with 9 nucleotides matching TRBD1. Trimming at V came to 0 bases and at J to 6 bases, leaving 9 bases not matched to a gene. CDR1 is DFQATT and CDR2 is SNEGSKA in the germline V gene (reference sequence). The CDR3 is 16 residues long. The CDR3 nucleotides read TGCAGTGCTAGAGAAGTCCTACAGGGGGCCACTCAGCCCCAGCATTTT. This sequence encodes CSAREVLQGATQPQHF.

The genes are TRBV5-5 and TRBJ1-5; no firm D call. V gave up 3 bases and J gave up 6 bases, with 10 bases separating them. This CDR3 has 13 amino acids. Per germline, CDR1 SGHKS and CDR2 YYEKEE (reference sequence). CDR3 nucleotides: TGTGCCAGCAGCTCGGACCCCTTTCAGCCCCAGCATTTT. Translated: CASSSDPFQPQHF.

The chain has TRBV5-1 and TRBJ1-1; unclear D gene. The CDR3 loop spans 14 amino acids. The V end lost 0 bases, the J end lost 0 bases, and 6 bases lay between the germline ends. Looked up from germline, CDR1 is SGHRS and CDR2 is YFSETQ. CDR3 loop: CASSLGHMNTEAFF. The CDR3, as DNA: TGCGCCAGCAGCTTGGGACACATGAACACTGAAGCTTTCTTT.

V and J are TRBV20-1 and TRBJ2-5; 10 positions match TRBD2. This CDR3 is built from 15 residues. Germline CDR1 is DFQATT and CDR2 is SNEGSKA (reference sequence). V shed 3 bases and J 5 bases; nucleotides not matched to a gene: 9. The CDR3 sequence: CSARHPSGGLETQYF. CDR3 DNA: TGCAGTGCTAGGCACCCTAGCGGGGGTCTGGAGACCCAGTACTTC.

V usage is TRBV12-3 or TRBV12-4 and J usage is TRBJ1-5; D ambiguous. This CDR3 is 17 amino acids long. Between the trimmed V and J ends, which lost 6 bases and 0 bases, there was a span of 18 bases. The CDR3 DNA reads as TGTGCCAGCAGAGCCGGAGTCCAGGATTATAGCAATCAGCCCCAGCATTTT. Encoded protein: CASRAGVQDYSNQPQHF.

The genes are TRBV5-1 and TRBJ2-5; 7 nucleotides agree with TRBD1. Trimming took 4 bases from V and 4 from J; bases not matched to a gene: 7. Germline V gene sequence: CDR1 SGHRS, CDR2 YFSETQ. The CDR3 totals 14 residues. The CDR3 region has the DNA TGCGCCAGCAGCAGACGACAGGGCGGAGAGACCCAGTACTTC. Protein product: CASSRRQGGETQYF.

The chain carries TRBV5-1 and TRBJ2-1; D is perhaps TRBD2 (5 bases). Germline CDR1 and CDR2: SGHRS and YFSETQ. V gave up 4 bases and J gave up 7 bases, with 15 bases separating them. This CDR3 is built from 14 residues. In DNA form, the CDR3 reads TGCGCCAGCAGCACCGGAGGCTATCGGAATGAGCAGTTCTTC. The encoded protein is CASSTGGYRNEQFF.

The chain uses TRBV12-3 or TRBV12-4 and TRBJ2-7; 13 nucleotides agree with TRBD2. This CDR3 is 17 amino acids long. J lost 0 bases, V lost 6 bases, and 8 bases had no gene match. The CDR3 is CASSTSGLAGVSYEQYF. The CDR3 nucleotides are TGTGCCAGCAGCACTTCCGGACTAGCGGGAGTCTCCTACGAGCAGTACTTC.

This clonotype turned up a few times. The CDR3, as DNA: TGCGCCAGCAGCCAAGGGGGGACAGGCTTTTTCGAGCAGTACTTC. Encoded protein: CASSQGGTGFFEQYF. V usage is TRBV4-1 and J usage is TRBJ2-7, with 8 bases aligning to TRBD1. The CDR3 sequence is 15 residues long. Germline V lookup: CDR1 MGHRA, CDR2 YSYEKL. V lost 1 base and J lost 6; bases outside the gene matches: 8.

The CDR3 nucleotides read TGCGCCAGCTCCTCTCAGACAGCGAACACTGAAGCTTTCTTT. It encodes CASSSQTANTEAFF. This chain links TRBV5-1 with TRBJ1-1, with a tentative D call TRBD1 (5 bases). From germline, CDR1 is SGHRS and CDR2 YFSETQ. V lost 7 bases and J lost 1, with 14 bases in between. The CDR3 totals 14 residues.

V usage is TRBV6-2 or TRBV6-3 and J usage is TRBJ1-1; 11 bases are a match to TRBD1. This CDR3 has 15 residues. Looked up from germline, CDR1 is MNHEY and CDR2 is SVGEGT. V lost 6 bases and J lost 5; bases outside the gene matches: 8. This chain's CDR3 is CASRRTGQGGTEAFF. Here the CDR3 DNA reads TGTGCCAGCAGGAGGACGGGACAGGGGGGTACTGAAGCTTTCTTT.

The CDR3 region is CASRPDISGANVLTF. CDR3 DNA: TGTGCCAGCAGACCGGACATCTCTGGGGCCAACGTCCTGACTTTC. V gene TRBV6-5 combines with J gene TRBJ2-6, with D possibly matching TRBD1 (5 bases). The CDR3 is 15 amino acids. The ends were cut back, 6 bases at V and 0 bases at J, with 9 bases in the middle. CDR1 is MNHEY and CDR2 is SVGAGI in the germline V gene.

The table lists this clonotype with a few counts. The gene calls are TRBV10-3 and TRBJ2-7; D remains unclear. CDR1 is ENHRY, CDR2 SYGVKD, per germline. The CDR3 runs 15 residues. The V end lost 2 bases, the J end lost 0 bases, and 11 bases lay between the germline ends. CDR3 in amino acids: CAISEDGKSSYEQYF. CDR3 DNA sequence: TGTGCCATCAGTGAGGACGGTAAAAGCTCCTACGAGCAGTACTTC.

This clonotype was recorded a few times. The chain couples TRBV3-1 to TRBJ1-1, with TRBD1 as a possible D gene (6 bases). V gave up 4 bases and J gave up 6 bases, with 21 bases separating them. Germline loops: CDR1 LGHDT, CDR2 YNNKEL (reference sequence). This CDR3 is built from 16 residues. The CDR3 coding sequence is TGTGCCAGCAGCCCCTTACCCTACAGGGAAGGCCCTGAAGCTTTCTTT. This gives the protein CASSPLPYREGPEAFF.

This clonotype was counted a few times. The chain uses TRBV5-8 and TRBJ2-3; D is perhaps TRBD1 (6 bases). The V end lost 6 bases, the J end lost 3 bases, and 14 bases lay between the germline ends. Germline assignment: CDR1 SGHTS and CDR2 YDEGEE. The CDR3 runs to 14 residues. CDR3 in amino acids: CASTSGQPTDTQYF. The CDR3 DNA follows: TGTGCCAGCACCTCCGGACAGCCAACAGATACGCAGTATTTT.

This rearrangement joins TRBV30 to TRBJ1-3; D remains ambiguous. The germline gives CDR1 GTSNPN, CDR2 SVGIG (reference sequence). Between the trimmed V and J ends, which lost 5 bases and 5 bases, there was a span of 13 bases. The length of the CDR3 is 13 residues. The CDR3, as DNA: TGTGCCTGGGGACTGATGGCCCGAAACACCATATATTTT. Protein: CAWGLMARNTIYF.

This chain joins TRBV5-1 and TRBJ2-5; TRBD2 agrees at 7 bases. CDR3 length: 14 amino acids. Germline assignment: CDR1 SGHRS and CDR2 YFSETQ. J lost 2 bases, V lost 0 bases, and 1 base had no gene match. CDR3 DNA: TGCGCCAGCAGCTTGGAAGCGGGGCAAGAGACCCAGTACTTC. Amino acid sequence: CASSLEAGQETQYF.

This clonotype was observed a handful of times. The chain links TRBV12-3 or TRBV12-4 to TRBJ2-3; D gene unclear. This CDR3 contains 17 residues. V dropped 6 bases and J dropped 2 bases, with 21 bases sitting between them. CDR3 loop: CASSPLPRPTITDTQYF. The CDR3 bases are TGTGCCAGCAGCCCCCTGCCTCGCCCCACCATCACAGATACGCAGTATTTT.

This clonotype has only a few counts. This chain connects TRBV7-8 to TRBJ2-7, with 7 bases identical to TRBD2. Germline CDR1 and CDR2: SGHVS and FQNEAQ. V shed 5 bases and J 4 bases; nucleotides not matched to a gene: 14. The CDR3 extends over 16 amino acids. In DNA form, the CDR3 reads TGTGCCAGCAGCCTCACGCGGGGGAGCGCAGGGTACGAGCAGTACTTC. It translates to CASSLTRGSAGYEQYF. Looking up the rest from reference TRBV7-8 and TRBJ2-7 gives the full variable domain: GAGVSQSPRYKVAKRGQDVALRCDPISGHVSLFWYQQALGQGPEFLTYFQNEAQLDKSGLPSDRFFAERPEGSVSTLKIQRTQQEDSAVYLCASSLTRGSAGYEQYFGPGTRLTVT.

This clonotype was found a few times. The CDR3 DNA follows: TGCAGTGCCATTCTAGGAGATACGCAGTATTTT. Amino acids: CSAILGDTQYF. V and J are TRBV20-1 and TRBJ2-3; D uncertain. Germline loops: CDR1 DFQATT, CDR2 SNEGSKA (reference sequence). V shed 6 bases and J shed 5 bases, with 9 bases lying between them. The CDR3 spans 11 residues.

This clonotype appeared a few times. V usage is TRBV27 and J usage is TRBJ2-3; D may match TRBD1 or TRBD2 (5 bases each). The V gene's germline CDR1 is MNHEY and CDR2 SMNVEV (reference sequence). Trimming removed 2 bases at V and 6 bases at J, with 12 bases between. The CDR3 contains 14 residues. The CDR3 reads CASSLRVGRDTQYF. The CDR3 DNA sequence: TGTGCCAGCAGTTTACGGGTGGGACGCGATACGCAGTATTTT.

This clonotype occurred a few times. This chain links TRBV30 with TRBJ1-2; D unresolved. V was trimmed by 6 bases and J by 2 bases, leaving 7 bases between them. This CDR3 spans 11 amino acids. The germline V gene has CDR1 GTSNPN and CDR2 SVGIG (reference sequence). The CDR3 region has the DNA TGTGCCTGTGGCAGGAACTATGGCTACACCTTC. This codes for CACGRNYGYTF.

This CDR3 reads CASSPSGRQAFF. CDR3 nucleotide sequence: TGTGCCAGCAGCCCCAGTGGGCGACAAGCTTTCTTT. The chain combines TRBV7-6 with TRBJ1-1; D gene uncertain. V was pared by 5 bases and J by 9 bases, with 13 bases between. The CDR3 covers 12 residues. Germline V gene lookup returns CDR1 SGHVS and CDR2 FNYEAQ.